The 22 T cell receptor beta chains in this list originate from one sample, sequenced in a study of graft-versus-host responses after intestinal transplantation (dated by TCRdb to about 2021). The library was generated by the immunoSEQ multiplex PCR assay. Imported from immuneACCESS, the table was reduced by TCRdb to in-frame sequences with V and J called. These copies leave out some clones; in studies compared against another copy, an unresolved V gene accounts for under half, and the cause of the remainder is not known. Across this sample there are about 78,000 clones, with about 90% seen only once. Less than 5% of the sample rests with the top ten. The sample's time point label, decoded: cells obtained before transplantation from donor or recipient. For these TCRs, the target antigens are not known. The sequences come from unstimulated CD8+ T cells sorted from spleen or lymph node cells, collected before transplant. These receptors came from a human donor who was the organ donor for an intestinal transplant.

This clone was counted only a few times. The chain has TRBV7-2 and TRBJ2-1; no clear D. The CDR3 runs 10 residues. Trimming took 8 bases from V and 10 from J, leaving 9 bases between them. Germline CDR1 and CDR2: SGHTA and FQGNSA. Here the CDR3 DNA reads TGTGCCAGCGGTGGGCTAGAGCAGTTCTTC. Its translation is CASGGLEQFF. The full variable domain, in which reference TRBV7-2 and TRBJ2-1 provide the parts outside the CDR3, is GAGVSQSPSNKVTEKGKDVELRCDPISGHTALYWYRQSLGQGLEFLIYFQGNSAPDKSGLPSDRFSAERTGGSVSTLTIQRTQQEDSAVYLCASGGLEQFFGPGTRLTVL.

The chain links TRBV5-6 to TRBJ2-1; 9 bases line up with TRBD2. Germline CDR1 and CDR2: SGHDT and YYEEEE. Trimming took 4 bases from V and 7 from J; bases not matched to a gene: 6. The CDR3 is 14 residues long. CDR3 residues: CASSTAGGRNEQFF. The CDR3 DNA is TGTGCCAGCAGCACCGCGGGGGGGCGGAATGAGCAGTTCTTC.

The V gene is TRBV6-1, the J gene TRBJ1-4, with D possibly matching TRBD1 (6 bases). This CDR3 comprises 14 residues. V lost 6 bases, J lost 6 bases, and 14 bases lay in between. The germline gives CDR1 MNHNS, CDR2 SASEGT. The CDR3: CASREGGADEKLFF. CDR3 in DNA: TGTGCCAGCAGGGAGGGGGGGGCGGATGAAAAACTGTTTTTT.

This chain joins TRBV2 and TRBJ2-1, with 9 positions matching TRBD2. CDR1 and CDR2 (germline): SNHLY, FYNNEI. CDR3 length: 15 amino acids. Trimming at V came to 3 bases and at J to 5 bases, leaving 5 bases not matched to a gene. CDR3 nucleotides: TGTGCCAGCAGTGATCAGCGGGGGGTACACAATGAGCAGTTCTTC. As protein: CASSDQRGVHNEQFF.

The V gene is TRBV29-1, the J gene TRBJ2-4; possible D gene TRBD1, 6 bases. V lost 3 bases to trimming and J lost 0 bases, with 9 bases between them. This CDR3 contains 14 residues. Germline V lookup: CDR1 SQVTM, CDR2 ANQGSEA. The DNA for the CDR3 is TGCAGCGTTGACACACAGGGAGCCAAAAACATTCAGTACTTC. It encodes CSVDTQGAKNIQYF.

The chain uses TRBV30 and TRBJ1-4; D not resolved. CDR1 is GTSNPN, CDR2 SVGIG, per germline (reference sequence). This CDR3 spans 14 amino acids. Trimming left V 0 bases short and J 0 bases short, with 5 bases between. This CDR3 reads CAWSVLPTNEKLFF. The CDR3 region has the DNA TGTGCCTGGAGTGTACTTCCAACTAATGAAAAACTGTTTTTT.

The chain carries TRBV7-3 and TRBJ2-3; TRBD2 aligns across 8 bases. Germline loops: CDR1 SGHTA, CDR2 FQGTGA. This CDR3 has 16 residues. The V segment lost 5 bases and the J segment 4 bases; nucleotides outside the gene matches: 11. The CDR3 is CASSPLRTSLADTQYF. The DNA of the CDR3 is TGTGCCAGCAGCCCGCTAAGGACTAGCCTCGCAGATACGCAGTATTTT.

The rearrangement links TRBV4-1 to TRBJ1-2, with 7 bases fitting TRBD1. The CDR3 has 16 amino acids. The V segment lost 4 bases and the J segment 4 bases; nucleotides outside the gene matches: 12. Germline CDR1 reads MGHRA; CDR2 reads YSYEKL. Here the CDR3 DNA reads TGCGCCAGCAGCCGAGAACCGGGACAGCGTCGCTATGGCTACACCTTC. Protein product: CASSREPGQRRYGYTF.

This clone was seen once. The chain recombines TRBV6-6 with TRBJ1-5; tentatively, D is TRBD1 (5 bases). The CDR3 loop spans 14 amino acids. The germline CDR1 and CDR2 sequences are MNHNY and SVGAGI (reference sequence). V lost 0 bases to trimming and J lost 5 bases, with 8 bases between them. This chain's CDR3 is CASSYSGRDQPQHF. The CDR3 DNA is TGTGCCAGCAGTTACTCTGGCAGGGATCAGCCCCAGCATTTT.

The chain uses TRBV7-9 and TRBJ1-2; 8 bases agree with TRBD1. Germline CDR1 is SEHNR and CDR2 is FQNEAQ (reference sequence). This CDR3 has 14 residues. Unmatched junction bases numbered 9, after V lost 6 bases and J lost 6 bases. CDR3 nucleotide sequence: TGTGCCAGCAGGGCGGACAGGGTTGACCATGGCTACACCTTC. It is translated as CASRADRVDHGYTF.

The CDR3 sequence is CASSQAGRTGSEEQPQHF. CDR3 sequence (DNA): TGTGCCAGCAGCCAAGCGGGCCGGACAGGGAGTGAGGAGCAGCCCCAGCATTTT. The rearrangement links TRBV4-2 to TRBJ1-5; 8 bases are a match to TRBD1. V dropped 1 base and J dropped 7; count of bases not matched to a gene: 15. Germline V lookup: CDR1 LGHNA, CDR2 YNFKEQ. CDR3 size: 18 residues.

CDR3 in DNA: TGCGCCAGCAGCCAATATCCCGGGACAGGGAAATATGGCTACACCTTC. The encoded protein is CASSQYPGTGKYGYTF. J is TRBJ1-2 and V is TRBV4-3; 9 nucleotides align to TRBD1. Trimming cost V 2 bases and J 5 bases; bases outside gene matches: 9. CDR3 length equals 16 residues. Per germline, CDR1 LGHNA and CDR2 YSLEER.

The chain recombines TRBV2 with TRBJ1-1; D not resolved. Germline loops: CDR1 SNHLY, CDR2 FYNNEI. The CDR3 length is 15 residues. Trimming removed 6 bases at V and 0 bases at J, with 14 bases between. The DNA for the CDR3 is TGTGCCAGCAGCGTTGGACGGAGGATGAACACTGAAGCTTTCTTT. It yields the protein CASSVGRRMNTEAFF.

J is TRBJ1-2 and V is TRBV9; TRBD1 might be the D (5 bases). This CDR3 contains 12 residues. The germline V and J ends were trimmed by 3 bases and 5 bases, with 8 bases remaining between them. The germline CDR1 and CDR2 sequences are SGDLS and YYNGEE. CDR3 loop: CASSGQGYGYTF. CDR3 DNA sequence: TGTGCCAGCAGCGGTCAGGGTTATGGCTACACCTTC.

The CDR3 sequence: CASSIGPDEAFF. In DNA, the CDR3 is TGTGCCAGTAGTATAGGGCCAGATGAAGCTTTCTTT. The chain recombines TRBV19 with TRBJ1-1; D unclear. The CDR3 is 12 residues long. V was pared by 1 base and J by 7 bases, with 7 bases between. Germline CDR1 and CDR2: LNHDA and SQIVND (reference sequence).

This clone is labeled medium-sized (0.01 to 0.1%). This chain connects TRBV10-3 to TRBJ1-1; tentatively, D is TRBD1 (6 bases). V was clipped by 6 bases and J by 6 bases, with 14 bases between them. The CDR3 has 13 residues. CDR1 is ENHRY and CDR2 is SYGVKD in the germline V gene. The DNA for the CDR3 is TGTGCCATCAGGGACAGCGGGGGGCCTGAAGCTTTCTTT. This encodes CAIRDSGGPEAFF.

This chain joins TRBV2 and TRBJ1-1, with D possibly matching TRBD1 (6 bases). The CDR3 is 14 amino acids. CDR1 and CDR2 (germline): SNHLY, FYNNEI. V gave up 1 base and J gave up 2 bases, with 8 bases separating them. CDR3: CASSEEGVNTEAFF. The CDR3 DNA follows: TGTGCCAGCAGTGAAGAGGGGGTAAACACTGAAGCTTTCTTT.

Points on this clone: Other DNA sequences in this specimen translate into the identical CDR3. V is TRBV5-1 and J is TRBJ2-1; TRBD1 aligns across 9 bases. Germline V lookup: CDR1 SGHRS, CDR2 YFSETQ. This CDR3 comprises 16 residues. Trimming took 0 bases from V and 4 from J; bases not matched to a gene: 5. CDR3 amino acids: CASSLEGTGHYNEQFF. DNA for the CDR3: TGCGCCAGCAGCTTGGAAGGGACAGGGCATTACAATGAGCAGTTCTTC.

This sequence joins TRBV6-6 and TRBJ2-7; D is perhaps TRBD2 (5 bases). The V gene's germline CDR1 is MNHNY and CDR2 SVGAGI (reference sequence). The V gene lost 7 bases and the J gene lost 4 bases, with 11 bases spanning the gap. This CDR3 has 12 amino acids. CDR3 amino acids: CASISGGYEQYV. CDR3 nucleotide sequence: TGTGCCAGCATAAGCGGTGGGTACGAGCAGTACGTC.

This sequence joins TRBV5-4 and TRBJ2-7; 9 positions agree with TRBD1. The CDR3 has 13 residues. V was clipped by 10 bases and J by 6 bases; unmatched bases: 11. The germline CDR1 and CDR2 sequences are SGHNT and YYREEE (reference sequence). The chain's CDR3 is CAWGGTGSGEQYV. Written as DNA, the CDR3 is TGTGCCTGGGGGGGGACAGGGAGCGGCGAGCAGTACGTC.

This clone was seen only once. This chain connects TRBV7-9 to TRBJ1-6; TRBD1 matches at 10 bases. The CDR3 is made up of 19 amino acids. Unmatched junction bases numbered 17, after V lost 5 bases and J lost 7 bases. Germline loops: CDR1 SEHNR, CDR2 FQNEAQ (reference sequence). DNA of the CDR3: TGTGCCAGCAGCCGCATGCCTCACCGGGACAGGGGCCGGAATTCACCCCTCCACTTT. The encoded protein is CASSRMPHRDRGRNSPLHF.

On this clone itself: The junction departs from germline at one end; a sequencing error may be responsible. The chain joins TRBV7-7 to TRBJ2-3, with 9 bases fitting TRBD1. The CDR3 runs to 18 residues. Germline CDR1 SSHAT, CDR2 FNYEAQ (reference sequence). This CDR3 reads CASSLTTGTGINTDTQYF. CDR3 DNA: TGTGCTAGCAGCTTAACAACCGGGACAGGGATCAACACAGATACGCAGTATTTT.